This T cell receptor beta chain was sequenced for a study of blood T cell repertoires in COVID-19. Study-wide context: Sites in the United States, Italy and Spain provided acute and convalescent COVID-19 samples.

Here immunoSEQ multiplex PCR was the method, and the copy in TCRdb shows in-frame clones only, minus some. The table records 120,000 to 150,000 clones, about nine tenths of them present only once. Germline V gives CDR1 LNHDA, CDR2 SQIVND (reference sequence). Trimming pared 5 bases from V and 3 bases from J, leaving 17 bases between. The CDR3 loop spans 16 amino acids. The study drew participants aged about 18 to 89 years from 20 to 30 US areas. Clinical histories supplied by participants themselves formed the basis of cohort assignment. Each exposed participant met a COVID-19 case in the 2 weeks preceding study entry.

This TCR was sampled from a woman in her 40s who had been exposed to COVID-19. The sample was PBMCs or T cells enriched from blood (not recorded which). The V call is TRBV19, the J call TRBJ2-1; D possibly corresponds to TRBD2 (6 bases). This CDR3 is CASSVTSLSYYNEQFF. CDR3 bases: TGTGCCAGTAGTGTCACTAGCCTCTCCTACTACAATGAGCAGTTCTTC.